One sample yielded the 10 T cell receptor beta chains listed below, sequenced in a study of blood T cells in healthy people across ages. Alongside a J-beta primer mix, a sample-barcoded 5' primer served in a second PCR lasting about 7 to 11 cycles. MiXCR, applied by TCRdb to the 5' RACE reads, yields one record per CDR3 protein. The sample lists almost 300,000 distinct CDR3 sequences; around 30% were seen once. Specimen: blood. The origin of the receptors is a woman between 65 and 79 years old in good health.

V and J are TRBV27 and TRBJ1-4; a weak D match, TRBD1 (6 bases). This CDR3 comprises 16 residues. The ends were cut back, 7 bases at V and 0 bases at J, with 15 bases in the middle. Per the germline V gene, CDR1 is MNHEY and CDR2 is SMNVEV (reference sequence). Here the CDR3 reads CASKLLDSSTNEKLFF. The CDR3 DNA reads TGTGCCAGCAAATTATTGGACAGCTCAACTAATGAAAAACTGTTTTTT.

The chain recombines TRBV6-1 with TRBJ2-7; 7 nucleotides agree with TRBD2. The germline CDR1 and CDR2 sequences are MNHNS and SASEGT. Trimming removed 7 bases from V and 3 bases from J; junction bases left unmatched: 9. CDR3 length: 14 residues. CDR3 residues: CASITTSGGYEQYF. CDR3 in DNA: TGTGCCAGCATTACTACGTCGGGGGGCTACGAGCAGTACTTC.

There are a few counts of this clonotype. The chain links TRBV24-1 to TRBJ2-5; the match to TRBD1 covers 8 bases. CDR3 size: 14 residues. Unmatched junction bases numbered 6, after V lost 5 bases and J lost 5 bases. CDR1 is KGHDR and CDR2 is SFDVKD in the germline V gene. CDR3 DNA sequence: TGTGCCACCAGTGTAGGACAGGGCTGGGAGACCCAGTACTTC. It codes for CATSVGQGWETQYF.

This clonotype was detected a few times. CDR3 sequence: CSARGLDEQYF. The CDR3 DNA follows: TGCAGTGCTAGAGGCCTGGACGAGCAGTACTTC. The chain carries TRBV20-1 and TRBJ2-7; D gene unclear. V was trimmed by 1 base and J by 5 bases, leaving 6 bases between them. The germline V gene has CDR1 DFQATT and CDR2 SNEGSKA (reference sequence). The CDR3 is made up of 11 amino acids.

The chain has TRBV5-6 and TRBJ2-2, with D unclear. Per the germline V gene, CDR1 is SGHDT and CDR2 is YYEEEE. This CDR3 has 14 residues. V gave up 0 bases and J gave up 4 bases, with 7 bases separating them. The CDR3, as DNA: TGTGCCAGCAGCTTGGAGGTCGGCACCGGGGAGCTGTTTTTT. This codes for CASSLEVGTGELFF.

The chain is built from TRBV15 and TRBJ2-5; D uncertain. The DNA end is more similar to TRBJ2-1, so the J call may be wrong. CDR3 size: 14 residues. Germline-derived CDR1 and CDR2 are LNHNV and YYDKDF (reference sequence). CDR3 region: CATSRAGTGNEQFF. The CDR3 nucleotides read TGTGCCACCAGCAGAGCTGGCACGGGCAATGAGCAGTTCTTC.

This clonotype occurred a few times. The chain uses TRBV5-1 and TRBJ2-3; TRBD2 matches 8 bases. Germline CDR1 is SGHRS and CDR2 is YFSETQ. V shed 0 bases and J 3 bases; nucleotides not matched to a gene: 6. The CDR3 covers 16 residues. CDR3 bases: TGCGCCAGCAGCTTGGGGACTAGCAAATCGACAGATACGCAGTATTTT. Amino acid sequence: CASSLGTSKSTDTQYF. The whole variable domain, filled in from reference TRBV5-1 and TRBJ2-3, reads KAGVTQTPRYLIKTRGQQVTLSCSPISGHRSVSWYQQTPGQGLQFLFEYFSETQRNKGNFPGRFSGRQFSNSRSEMNVSTLELGDSALYLCASSLGTSKSTDTQYFGPGTRLTVL.

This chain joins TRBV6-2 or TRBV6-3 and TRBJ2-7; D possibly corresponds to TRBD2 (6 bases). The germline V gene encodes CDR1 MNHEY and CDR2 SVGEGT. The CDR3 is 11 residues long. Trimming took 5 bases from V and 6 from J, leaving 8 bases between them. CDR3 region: CASSGGAEQYF. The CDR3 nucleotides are TGTGCCAGCAGTGGAGGGGCCGAGCAGTACTTC.

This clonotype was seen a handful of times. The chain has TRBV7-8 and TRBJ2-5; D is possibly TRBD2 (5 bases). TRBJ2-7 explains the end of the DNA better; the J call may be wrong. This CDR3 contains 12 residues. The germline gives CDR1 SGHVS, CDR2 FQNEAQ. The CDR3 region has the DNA TGTGCCAGCAGCTTACTAGCTCCCGAGCAGTACTTC. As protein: CASSLLAPEQYF.

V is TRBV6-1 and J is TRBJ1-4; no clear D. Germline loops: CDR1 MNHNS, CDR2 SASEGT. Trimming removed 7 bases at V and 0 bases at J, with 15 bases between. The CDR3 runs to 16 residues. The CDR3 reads CASKQSGGPTNEKLFF. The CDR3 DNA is TGTGCCAGCAAGCAATCAGGAGGGCCAACTAATGAAAAACTGTTTTTT.